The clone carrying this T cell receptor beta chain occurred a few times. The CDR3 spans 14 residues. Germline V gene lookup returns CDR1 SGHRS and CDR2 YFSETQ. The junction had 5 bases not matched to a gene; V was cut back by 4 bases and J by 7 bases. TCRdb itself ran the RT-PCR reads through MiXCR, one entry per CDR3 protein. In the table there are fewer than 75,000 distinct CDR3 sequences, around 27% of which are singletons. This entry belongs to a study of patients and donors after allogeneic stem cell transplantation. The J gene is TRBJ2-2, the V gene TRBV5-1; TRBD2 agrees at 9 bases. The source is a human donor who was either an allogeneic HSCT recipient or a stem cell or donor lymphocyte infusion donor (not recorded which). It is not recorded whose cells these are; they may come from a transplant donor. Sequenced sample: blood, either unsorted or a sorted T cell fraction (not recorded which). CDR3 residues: CASSPGLALGELFF. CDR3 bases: TGCGCCAGCAGCCCGGGACTAGCCCTCGGGGAGCTGTTTTTT.